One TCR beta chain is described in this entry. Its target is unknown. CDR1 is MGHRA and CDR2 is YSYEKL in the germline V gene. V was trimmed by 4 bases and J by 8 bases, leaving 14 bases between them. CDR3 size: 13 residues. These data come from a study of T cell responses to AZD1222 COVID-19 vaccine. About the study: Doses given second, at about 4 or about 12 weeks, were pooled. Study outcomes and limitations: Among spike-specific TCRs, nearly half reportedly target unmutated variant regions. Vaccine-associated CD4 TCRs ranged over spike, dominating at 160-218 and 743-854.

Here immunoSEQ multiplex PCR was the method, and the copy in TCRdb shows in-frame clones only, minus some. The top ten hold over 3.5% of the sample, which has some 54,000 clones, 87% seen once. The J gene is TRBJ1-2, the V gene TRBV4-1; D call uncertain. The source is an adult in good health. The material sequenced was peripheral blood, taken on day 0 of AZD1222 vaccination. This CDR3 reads CASSLGSPGGYTF. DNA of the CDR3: TGCGCCAGCAGCCTTGGGTCTCCCGGCGGCTACACCTTC.